This is a list of T cell receptor beta chains from one sample in a study of Graves' ophthalmopathy and Graves' hyperthyroidism. A single record per CDR3 protein comes from TCRdb applying MiXCR to the multiplex PCR reads. The sample records 620,000 or so distinct CDR3 sequences, about a fifth being singletons. The sequenced sample was peripheral blood. These receptors originate from a woman between 18 and 29 years old with stable Graves' hyperthyroidism. Some clones in this sample may be carry-over from other donors' samples. The CDR3 runs from the conserved cysteine through the conserved F or W. The order of the fields is CDR3 protein, V gene, D gene, J gene. The D gene is left open where the match is weak.

CDR3 protein: CAGLAEQYF; V gene: TRBV27; D gene: -; J gene: TRBJ2-7
CDR3 protein: CASSPSGTYYEQYF; V gene: TRBV11-2; D gene: -; J gene: TRBJ2-7
CDR3 protein: CAWSWGLHYEQYF; V gene: TRBV30; D gene: -; J gene: TRBJ2-7
CDR3 protein: CASSPRNSGGETQYF; V gene: TRBV18; D gene: TRBD2; J gene: TRBJ2-5
CDR3 protein: CAWSRDENYGYTF; V gene: TRBV30; D gene: -; J gene: TRBJ1-2
CDR3 protein: CASSLASGNNSPLHF; V gene: TRBV7-2; D gene: -; J gene: TRBJ1-6
CDR3 protein: CASRETTGQNQPQHF; V gene: TRBV10-3; D gene: TRBD1; J gene: TRBJ1-5
CDR3 protein: CASSPGGTNYGYTF; V gene: TRBV19; D gene: -; J gene: TRBJ1-2
CDR3 protein: CASSTYRGESGQPQHF; V gene: TRBV7-8; D gene: TRBD1; J gene: TRBJ1-5
CDR3 protein: CASSGTQLSSSSYEQYF; V gene: TRBV25-1; D gene: -; J gene: TRBJ2-7
CDR3 protein: CASYSGDNEQFF; V gene: TRBV27; D gene: TRBD2; J gene: TRBJ2-1
CDR3 protein: CATSGAGTQETQYF; V gene: TRBV24-1; D gene: -; J gene: TRBJ2-5
CDR3 protein: CASSYSDGGIYGYTF; V gene: TRBV6-5; D gene: -; J gene: TRBJ1-2
CDR3 protein: CASTAQDYGYTF; V gene: TRBV6-1; D gene: -; J gene: TRBJ1-2
CDR3 protein: CAIQPQGAYGYTF; V gene: TRBV10-3; D gene: TRBD1; J gene: TRBJ1-2
CDR3 protein: CASSPRLAGGIRETQYF; V gene: TRBV28; D gene: TRBD2; J gene: TRBJ2-5
CDR3 protein: CASSLTPRGTQYF; V gene: TRBV12-3/TRBV12-4; D gene: -; J gene: TRBJ2-5
CDR3 protein: CASSVSGVGNQPQHF; V gene: TRBV18; D gene: -; J gene: TRBJ1-5
CDR3 protein: CASSLHLVSSPLHF; V gene: TRBV11-2; D gene: -; J gene: TRBJ1-6
CDR3 protein: CASSIDRVYGYTF; V gene: TRBV19; D gene: -; J gene: TRBJ1-2
CDR3 protein: CASSDIRRDTEAFF; V gene: TRBV6-1; D gene: -; J gene: TRBJ1-1
CDR3 protein: CASTPFFGWDEAFF; V gene: TRBV19; D gene: -; J gene: TRBJ1-1
CDR3 protein: CASSRLGRTENGYTF; V gene: TRBV12-3/TRBV12-4; D gene: -; J gene: TRBJ1-2
CDR3 protein: CASSIENVPGGTPYEQYF; V gene: TRBV19; D gene: -; J gene: TRBJ2-7
CDR3 protein: CASSFAGQGPPYEQYF; V gene: TRBV5-5; D gene: TRBD1; J gene: TRBJ2-7
CDR3 protein: CASSLAQWGMGRETQYF; V gene: TRBV7-2; D gene: -; J gene: TRBJ2-5
CDR3 protein: CASSLRSPQDYEQYF; V gene: TRBV13; D gene: -; J gene: TRBJ2-7
CDR3 protein: CAIRPGHRLGEQYF; V gene: TRBV10-3; D gene: -; J gene: TRBJ2-7
CDR3 protein: CASGLMPIASGRGNTGELFF; V gene: TRBV12-5; D gene: TRBD2; J gene: TRBJ2-2
CDR3 protein: CASSLGDREDGYTF; V gene: TRBV5-1; D gene: TRBD1; J gene: TRBJ1-2
CDR3 protein: CASSLRGPGEQYF; V gene: TRBV12-3/TRBV12-4; D gene: -; J gene: TRBJ2-7
CDR3 protein: CASTLVGEAGAYF; V gene: TRBV5-1; D gene: -; J gene: TRBJ2-5
CDR3 protein: CASSPVLSGANVLTF; V gene: TRBV7-6; D gene: -; J gene: TRBJ2-6
CDR3 protein: CASGLVLGRGIGTEAFF; V gene: TRBV12-5; D gene: TRBD1; J gene: TRBJ1-1
CDR3 protein: CASSIGGADGLRSYTF; V gene: TRBV19; D gene: -; J gene: TRBJ1-2
CDR3 protein: CATSGSDRGSNQPQHF; V gene: TRBV15; D gene: TRBD1; J gene: TRBJ1-5
CDR3 protein: CASSEGANTGELFF; V gene: TRBV2; D gene: -; J gene: TRBJ2-2
CDR3 protein: CSAADRASGNTIYF; V gene: TRBV20-1; D gene: -; J gene: TRBJ1-3
CDR3 protein: CASSLTGSKGPNSPLHF; V gene: TRBV7-3; D gene: -; J gene: TRBJ1-6
CDR3 protein: CAWSTGPEAFF; V gene: TRBV30; D gene: -; J gene: TRBJ1-1
CDR3 protein: CASRWGGTAKNTEAFF; V gene: TRBV28; D gene: TRBD1; J gene: TRBJ1-1
CDR3 protein: CANSYSEKETQYF; V gene: TRBV27; D gene: -; J gene: TRBJ2-5